This record concerns one T cell receptor (beta chain) sequence. Which antigen it targets is not known. The input lacks base qualities; no much larger clone sits a single base away. With the immunoSEQ assay, which is a bias-controlled multiplex PCR relying on V- and J-specific primers, TCR beta CDR3 regions were amplified from genomic DNA. In a second PCR step, the CDR3 amplicons were tagged with a proprietary barcode plus Illumina adapter sequences. An Illumina MiSeq instrument was used for sequencing of the CDR3 libraries. In the source study's methods: immunoSEQ Analyzer 3.0 was used for export and quality control, with R Bioconductor and Immunarch used for downstream analyses. Only productive rearrangements within the normalized downsampled data set were used in the calculation of repertoire metrics. Pathologically expanded clonotypes were defined as those larger than 5 templates in the normalized cohort. Repertoire diversity was measured with the Inverse Simpson Index. The non-normalized data set was used for CMV-specificity analyses so that all clonotypes could be captured. TCRdb obtained this table from immuneACCESS and retained in-frame rearrangements with V and J assigned. These tables miss some clones; where compared with another copy, unresolved V genes account for less than half of the shortfall, and the remainder is unexplained. The D gene and trimming were derived from the DNA, and the V and J assignments and clone size from that table. The sample includes approximately 41,000 clones, with about 95% observed a single time. The leading ten clones occupy about 1% of the sample.

Blood samples for TCR beta sequencing were provided by related transplant donors. Using Nuclei Lysis Solution, genomic DNA was extracted from unfractionated peripheral blood mononuclear cells that were either fresh or cryopreserved. From cysteine to phenylalanine, the CDR3 is 16 amino acids long. Only CDR3 DNA remains: 48 bases, in frame from the first base. V is pruned by 1 base and J by 6 bases, leaving 8 bases of the junction without a gene match. The germline V gene provides CDR1 SGDLS and CDR2 YYNGEE. This entry is derived from a study of T cell clonotyping in hematopoietic cell transplantation (dated by TCRdb to the early 2020s). Background on the whole study: A total of approximately 130 blood samples were gathered in the study from roughly 37 consecutive transplant recipients along with their related donors. Recruitment of patients was conducted between late 2015 and early 2017, and follow-up was continued until late 2020 or death. Overall study results and their limits: Broader posttransplant TCR repertoire diversity was predicted by donor and pretransplant recipient Inverse Simpson Index values. A decrease in recipient TCR diversity was observed after transplant, and a progressive increase in pathologically expanded clonotypes was seen from day 30 to day 180. Only a small fraction of recipient repertoires overlapped donor repertoires, with over 95% appearing de novo at the given depth. The sample size was limited, and because cells were not sorted, the contributions of CD4 and CD8 repertoires could not be separated.

The clonotype was recovered from a man aged 25-45 years in good health. Some clones in this sample may be carry-over from other donors' samples. What was sequenced was peripheral blood mononuclear cells. The chain links TRBV9 with TRBJ2-1; the central 9 bases match TRBD2. This receptor has the CDR3 CASSVILGTSPNEQFF. The nucleotides read TGTGCCAGCAGCGTAATTTTGGGGACTAGCCCCAATGAGCAGTTCTTC.